The entry that follows covers one TCR beta chain sequence. Its matching antigen is unknown. This sample is part of a study of response to subunit inactivated influenza vaccine. Germline CDR1 and CDR2: LGHNA and YNFKEQ. The length of the CDR3 is 17 residues. Trimming took off 3 bases at V and 6 bases at J, with 18 bases between the two ends. Study findings and constraints: Seasonal influenza vaccination, on each occasion, was suggested by the authors to recruit few new T cells.

TCRdb recomputed calls from the RT-PCR reads with MiXCR, one row per CDR3 protein. Here the sample spans hundreds of thousands of distinct CDR3 sequences, about 10% being singletons. The same data also contributed to another study, on T cells expressing NK-cell markers. That work states: Making the TCR beta cDNA relied on 5'RACE template switching with UMIs. There were seven HCMV-seropositive donors and one seronegative donor among the eight sequenced. CD8+ T cells in 5 or 6 donors included dominant NKG2C+ clonotypes at about 1.0-7.0%. Clarity on HCMV specificity was lacking for the expanded NKG2C+ T cell clones.

The receptor comes from a man aged 50-59 years who received an inactivated influenza vaccine. The input for sequencing was PBMCs from blood, taken on the day of vaccination. This chain links TRBV4-2 with TRBJ1-6; no firm D call. The CDR3 here is CASSHGDIPSSNSPLHF. In nucleotides, the CDR3 is TGTGCCAGCAGCCACGGTGACATCCCGAGTAGTAATTCACCCCTCCACTTT.